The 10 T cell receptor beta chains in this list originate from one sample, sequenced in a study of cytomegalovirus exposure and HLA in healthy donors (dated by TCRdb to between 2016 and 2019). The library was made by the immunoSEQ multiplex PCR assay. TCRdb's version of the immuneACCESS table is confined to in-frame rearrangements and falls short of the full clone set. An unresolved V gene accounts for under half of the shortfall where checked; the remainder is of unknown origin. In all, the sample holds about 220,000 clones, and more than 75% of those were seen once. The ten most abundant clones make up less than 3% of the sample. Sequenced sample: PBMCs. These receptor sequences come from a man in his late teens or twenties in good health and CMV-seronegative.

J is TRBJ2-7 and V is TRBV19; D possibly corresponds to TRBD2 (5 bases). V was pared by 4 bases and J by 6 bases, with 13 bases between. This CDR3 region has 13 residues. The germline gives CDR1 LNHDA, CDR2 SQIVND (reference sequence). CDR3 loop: CASSKLDFPEQYF. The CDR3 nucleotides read TGTGCCAGTAGTAAACTGGACTTCCCCGAGCAGTACTTC.

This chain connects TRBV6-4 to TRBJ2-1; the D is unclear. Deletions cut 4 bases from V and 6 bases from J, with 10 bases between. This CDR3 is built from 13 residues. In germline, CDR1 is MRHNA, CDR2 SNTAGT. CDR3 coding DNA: TGTGCCAGCAGTGGCTCCCCTAGCAATGAGCAGTTCTTC. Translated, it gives CASSGSPSNEQFF.

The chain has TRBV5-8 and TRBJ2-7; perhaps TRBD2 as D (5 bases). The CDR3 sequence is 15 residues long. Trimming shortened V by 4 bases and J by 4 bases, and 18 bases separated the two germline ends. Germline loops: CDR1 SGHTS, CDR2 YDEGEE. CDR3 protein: CASSGPGVLRYEQYF. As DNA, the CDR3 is TGTGCCAGCAGCGGGCCCGGGGTCCTGAGGTACGAGCAGTACTTC. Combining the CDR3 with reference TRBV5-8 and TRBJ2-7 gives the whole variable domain EAGVTQSPTHLIKTRGQQATLRCSPISGHTSVYWYQQALGLGLQFLLWYDEGEERNRGNFPPRFSGRQFPNYSSELNVNALELEDSALYLCASSGPGVLRYEQYFGPGTRLTVT.

CDR3 bases: TGTGCCAGCAGCTTGGACGGACAAGGGAATACTAATGAAAAACTGTTTTTT. Amino acids: CASSLDGQGNTNEKLFF. The V gene is TRBV5-4, the J gene TRBJ1-4; tentative D call: TRBD1 (5 bases). Looked up from germline, CDR1 is SGHNT and CDR2 is YYREEE (reference sequence). V was cut by 0 bases and J by 2 bases, with 14 bases left in between. This CDR3 has 17 amino acids.

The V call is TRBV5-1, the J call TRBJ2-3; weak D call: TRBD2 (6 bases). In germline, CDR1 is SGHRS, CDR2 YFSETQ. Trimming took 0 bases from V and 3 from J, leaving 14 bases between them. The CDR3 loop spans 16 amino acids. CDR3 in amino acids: CASSLAGTGSTDTQYF. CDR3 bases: TGCGCCAGCAGCTTGGCCGGGACTGGATCGACAGATACGCAGTATTTT.

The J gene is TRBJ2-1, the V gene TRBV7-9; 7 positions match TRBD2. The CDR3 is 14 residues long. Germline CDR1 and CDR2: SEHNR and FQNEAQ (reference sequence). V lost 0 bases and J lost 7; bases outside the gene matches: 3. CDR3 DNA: TGTGCCAGCAGCTTAGCGGGAGGGCCTAATGAGCAGTTCTTC. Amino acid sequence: CASSLAGGPNEQFF.

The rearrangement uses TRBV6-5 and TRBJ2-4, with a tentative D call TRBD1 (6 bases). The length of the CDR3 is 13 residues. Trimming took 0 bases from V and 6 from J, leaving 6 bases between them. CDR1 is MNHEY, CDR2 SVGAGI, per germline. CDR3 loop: CASSYSQGNIQYF. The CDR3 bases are TGTGCCAGCAGTTACTCACAGGGAAACATTCAGTACTTC.

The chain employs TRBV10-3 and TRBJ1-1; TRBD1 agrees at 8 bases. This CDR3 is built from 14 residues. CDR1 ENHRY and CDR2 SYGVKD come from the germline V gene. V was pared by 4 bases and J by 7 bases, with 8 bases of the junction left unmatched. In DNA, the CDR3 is TGTGCCATCAGTGCCTTGGACAGGGAGGGTGAAGCTTTCTTT. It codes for CAISALDREGEAFF.

The CDR3 DNA sequence: TGTGCCAGCAGTTTCGGGCTAGCGGGCACCAGCTCCTACGAGCAGTACTTC. Its protein product is CASSFGLAGTSSYEQYF. V usage is TRBV28 and J usage is TRBJ2-7; 8 nucleotides agree with TRBD2. CDR1 and CDR2 from the germline V gene are MDHEN and SYDVKM. Losses at the gene ends were 3 bases for V and 0 bases for J; bases not matched to a gene: 10. The CDR3 has 17 amino acids.

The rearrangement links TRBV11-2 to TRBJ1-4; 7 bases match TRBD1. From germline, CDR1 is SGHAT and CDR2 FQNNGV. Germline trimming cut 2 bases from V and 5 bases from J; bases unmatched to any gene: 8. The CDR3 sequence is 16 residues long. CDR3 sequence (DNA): TGTGCCAGCAGCTTATTAGTTCACAGGGGAAATGAAAAACTGTTTTTT. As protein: CASSLLVHRGNEKLFF.